These T cell receptor beta chains were read from a single sample in a study of shared clonotypes between healthy human individuals. Using immunoSEQ multiplex PCR, the repertoire was profiled, and TCRdb retains in-frame clones only, with some absent. In the table there are about 1,500,000 clones, roughly 96% of which are singletons. Material: naive CD4+ T cells sorted from blood. These receptors were obtained from a man aged 25-45 years in good health. Both conserved end residues are part of each CDR3. D genes are given only for firm matches. A clone size is listed for some rows: how often the clone was seen (once, few, many), or a class if it is expanded.

D,V,size,J,DNA,CDR3
TRBD2,TRBV10-1,-,TRBJ2-5,TGCGCCAGGAGACTCGGGCGGGAGGTACAAGAGACCCAGTACTTC,CARRLGREVQETQYF
-,TRBV7-8,-,TRBJ2-7,TGTGCCAGCAGCTCCGGGCTAGGTCCGTACGAGCAGTACTTC,CASSSGLGPYEQYF
-,TRBV9,-,TRBJ1-1,TGTGCCAGCAGCGTAACCGGACAGAACACTGAAGCTTTCTTT,CASSVTGQNTEAFF
-,TRBV5-4,-,TRBJ1-5,TGTGCCAGCAGCGCCGGTTTGGGCAATCAGCCCCAGCATTTT,CASSAGLGNQPQHF
TRBD1,TRBV5-1,-,TRBJ2-1,TGCGCCAGCACAGGGACAGGGGTGGGAAATGAGCAGTTCTTC,CASTGTGVGNEQFF
-,TRBV6-5,-,TRBJ1-1,TGTGCCAGCAGTCCGGACATTATATCTGAAGCTTTCTTT,CASSPDIISEAFF
TRBD2,TRBV28,-,TRBJ2-3,TGTGCCAGCAGTCCGAACCGGGGAGCTAGCGGGCGCATAAACACAGATACGCAGTATTTT,CASSPNRGASGRINTDTQYF
-,TRBV2,-,TRBJ2-7,TGTGCCAGCAGCGAGACATCCTACGAGCAGTACTTC,CASSETSYEQYF
TRBD2,TRBV10-3,-,TRBJ2-3,TGTGCCATCAGTGAGGGGGCTAGCGGAGGCACAGATACGCAGTATTTT,CAISEGASGGTDTQYF
-,TRBV13,-,TRBJ1-3,TGTGCCAGCAGCCCGACGCCAGGCCGCTCTGGAAACACCATATATTTT,CASSPTPGRSGNTIYF
TRBD2,TRBV10-3,-,TRBJ2-3,TGTGCCATCAGTGATCCCCCGGGAGGTACGCAGTATTTT,CAISDPPGGTQYF
-,TRBV7-7,-,TRBJ2-3,TGTGCCAGCAGCTTAGGAGTTGGCACAGATACGCAGTATTTT,CASSLGVGTDTQYF
-,TRBV6-1,-,TRBJ1-1,TGTGCCAGCAGAGAAAAAACAGAGTGGAATGCTGAAGCTTTCTTT,CASREKTEWNAEAFF
-,TRBV6-1,-,TRBJ1-5,TGTGCCAGCAGCACGACTGGGAGGAGTCAGCCCCAGCATTTT,CASSTTGRSQPQHF
-,TRBV18,-,TRBJ2-2,TGTGCCAGCTCACCGTATCCCGGGGAGCTGTTTTTT,CASSPYPGELFF
-,TRBV28,-,TRBJ1-4,TGTGCCAGCAGTTCCTACGGGACTAATGAAAAACTGTTTTTT,CASSSYGTNEKLFF
TRBD2,TRBV6-5,once,TRBJ2-1,TGTGCCAGCAGCCCTAGCGGGAGGGCCAATGAGCAGTTCTTC,CASSPSGRANEQFF
TRBD1,TRBV19,-,TRBJ1-2,TGTGCCAGTAGTATAGCTTGGACAGGGCGCGGCTACACCTTC,CASSIAWTGRGYTF
TRBD2,TRBV7-3,-,TRBJ2-1,TGTGCCAGCAGCCCCCGGAGTGCTAGCGGGAGGGGAGAGCAGTTCTTC,CASSPRSASGRGEQFF
-,TRBV7-2,once,TRBJ1-1,TGTGTCTCCAGCCCGTACACTGAAGCTTTCTTT,CVSSPYTEAFF
-,TRBV9,-,TRBJ1-3,TGTGCCAGCAGCGTAGGGGCCGCAGGGGACTCTGGAAACACCATATATTTT,CASSVGAAGDSGNTIYF
TRBD2,TRBV18,-,TRBJ2-7,TGTGCCAGCTCACCTAGACTAGCGCCGTATACCTACGAGCAGTACTTC,CASSPRLAPYTYEQYF
-,TRBV9,once,TRBJ1-1,TGTGCCAGCAGCGGGGGGTGGGCGATCACTGAAGCTTTCTTT,CASSGGWAITEAFF